A single sample is the source of the 5 T cell receptor beta chains below, sequenced in a study of cytomegalovirus exposure and HLA in healthy donors. Both 60 Vbeta primers and 13 Jbeta primers went into the PCR. The data were produced by immunoSEQ multiplex PCR, yet TCRdb's version contains in-frame clones alone and is incomplete. The sample has approximately 27,000 clones; the top ten hold 0.71%. Input material: PBMCs. All receptors derive from a man in his thirties or forties in good health and CMV-seronegative.

The genes are TRBV30 and TRBJ1-2, with D perhaps matching TRBD1 (6 bases). Germline-derived CDR1 and CDR2 are GTSNPN and SVGIG (reference sequence). Trimming removed 2 bases from V and 0 bases from J, with 13 bases in between. The CDR3 extends over 15 amino acids. The CDR3 DNA reads as TGTGCCTGGAGTACGCCAGGGGAAGCTAACTATGGCTACACCTTC. As protein: CAWSTPGEANYGYTF.

The chain recombines TRBV6-5 with TRBJ2-1; 7 nucleotides align to TRBD1. The CDR3 is 15 amino acids. The V and J ends lost 6 bases and 2 bases, in that order; junction bases with no gene match: 7. Germline V gene sequence: CDR1 MNHEY, CDR2 SVGAGI. The CDR3 here is CASSVQTGTYNEQFF. Written as DNA, the CDR3 is TGTGCCAGCAGCGTACAGACAGGGACCTACAATGAGCAGTTCTTC.

The rearrangement joins TRBV29-1 to TRBJ2-7, with 7 bases identical to TRBD1. The ends lost 6 bases at V and 6 bases at J; junction bases unmatched: 11. The CDR3 runs 13 residues. Germline CDR1 reads SQVTM; CDR2 reads ANQGSEA. The chain's CDR3 is CSVTSTGSGEQYF. The CDR3 DNA reads TGCAGCGTGACCTCGACAGGGTCGGGCGAGCAGTACTTC.

V is TRBV20-1 and J is TRBJ1-1; D gene uncertain. Trimming removed 2 bases at V and 7 bases at J, with 8 bases between. The germline gives CDR1 DFQATT, CDR2 SNEGSKA (reference sequence). CDR3 length: 11 residues. CDR3 DNA sequence: TGCAGTGCTAGACGTTCGGGTGAAGCTTTCTTT. Protein sequence: CSARRSGEAFF.

The rearrangement uses TRBV4-2 and TRBJ1-5; D gene unclear. V lost 0 bases, J lost 7 bases, and 7 bases lay in between. Germline-derived CDR1 and CDR2 are LGHNA and YNFKEQ. This CDR3 has 13 residues. The CDR3 here is CASSQDWRQPQHF. The CDR3 nucleotides read TGTGCCAGCAGCCAAGATTGGCGGCAGCCCCAGCATTTT.